The sequence of this TCR beta chain was determined in a study of blood T cell repertoires in COVID-19. Whole-study context: Sample material is recorded as cDNA or gDNA derived from T cells, B-cell-depleted T cells, or PBMCs.

Method: immunoSEQ multiplex PCR; TCRdb's copy keeps in-frame clones and lacks some. The table includes about 150,000 clones, about 83% detected once. CDR3 length: 14 amino acids. Germline CDR1 and CDR2: LNHDA and SQIVND (reference sequence). The germline V and J ends were trimmed by 8 bases and 3 bases, with 14 bases remaining between them. The age range of participants was 18 to 89 years, with residence in about two dozen US areas. Cohorts were determined from participant-reported clinical history. The sequence was collected from a woman in her forties or fifties with acute COVID-19. The chain employs TRBV19 and TRBJ2-1; the D gene is possibly TRBD1 (5 bases). Sequencing was carried out using PBMCs or T cells enriched from blood (not recorded which). The CDR3 DNA reads TGTGCCAGTGGGGCCTACGACAGCTACAATGAGCAGTTCTTC. Residues: CASGAYDSYNEQFF.